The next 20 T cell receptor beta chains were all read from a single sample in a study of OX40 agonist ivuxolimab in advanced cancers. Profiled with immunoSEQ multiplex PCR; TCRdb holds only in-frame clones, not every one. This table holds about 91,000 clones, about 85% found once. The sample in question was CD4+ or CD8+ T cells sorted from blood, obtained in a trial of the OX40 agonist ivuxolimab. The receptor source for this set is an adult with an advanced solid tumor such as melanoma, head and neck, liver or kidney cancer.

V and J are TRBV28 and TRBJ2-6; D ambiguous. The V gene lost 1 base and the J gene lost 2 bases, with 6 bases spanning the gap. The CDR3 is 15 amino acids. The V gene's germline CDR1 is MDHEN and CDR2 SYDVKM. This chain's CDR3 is CASSLLSAGANVLTF. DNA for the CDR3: TGTGCCAGCAGTTTATTGAGTGCTGGGGCCAACGTCCTGACTTTC.

CDR3 sequence: CASSQSGTAGTRGSLRETQYF. CDR3 DNA: TGCGCCAGCAGCCAGTCCGGGACGGCCGGGACTAGGGGGTCATTAAGAGAGACCCAGTACTTC. This chain connects TRBV4-1 to TRBJ2-5; TRBD2 agrees at 8 bases. The germline gives CDR1 MGHRA, CDR2 YSYEKL. J lost 4 bases, V lost 3 bases, and 25 bases had no gene match. This CDR3 is 21 amino acids long.

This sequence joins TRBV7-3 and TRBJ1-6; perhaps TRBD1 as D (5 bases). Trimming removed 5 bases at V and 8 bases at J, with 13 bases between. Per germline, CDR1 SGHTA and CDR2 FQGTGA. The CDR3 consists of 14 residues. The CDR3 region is CASSPGSGDSPLHF. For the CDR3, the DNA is TGTGCCAGCAGCCCAGGCTCGGGGGATTCACCCCTCCACTTT. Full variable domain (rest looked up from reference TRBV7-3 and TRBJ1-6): GAGVSQTPSNKVTEKGKYVELRCDPISGHTALYWYRQSLGQGPEFLIYFQGTGAADDSGLPNDRFFAVRPEGSVSTLKIQRTERGDSAVYLCASSPGSGDSPLHFGNGTRLTVT.

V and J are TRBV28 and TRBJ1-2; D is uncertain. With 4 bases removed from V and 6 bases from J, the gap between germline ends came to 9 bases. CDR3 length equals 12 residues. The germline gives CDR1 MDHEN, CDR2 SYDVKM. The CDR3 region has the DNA TGTGCCAGCAGTTACGGGGATAATGGCTACACCTTC. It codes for CASSYGDNGYTF.

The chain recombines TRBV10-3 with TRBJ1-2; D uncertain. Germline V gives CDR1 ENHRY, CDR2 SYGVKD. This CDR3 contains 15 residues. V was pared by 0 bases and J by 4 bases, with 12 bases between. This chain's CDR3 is CAISESVGSGYGYTF. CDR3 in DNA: TGTGCCATCAGTGAGTCAGTCGGCTCCGGCTATGGCTACACCTTC.

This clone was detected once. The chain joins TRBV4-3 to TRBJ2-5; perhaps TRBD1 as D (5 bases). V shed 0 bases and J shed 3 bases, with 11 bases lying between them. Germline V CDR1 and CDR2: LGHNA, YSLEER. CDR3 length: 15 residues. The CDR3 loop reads CASSQDGAVEETQYF. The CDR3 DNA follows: TGCGCCAGCAGCCAAGATGGGGCGGTGGAAGAGACCCAGTACTTC.

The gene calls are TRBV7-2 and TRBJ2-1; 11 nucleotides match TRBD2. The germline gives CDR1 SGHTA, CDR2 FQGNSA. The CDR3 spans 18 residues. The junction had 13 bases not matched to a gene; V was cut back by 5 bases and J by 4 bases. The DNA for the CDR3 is TGTGCCAGCAGCCTTCCCCCCCTCGGGACTAGCGGTTACAATGAGCAGTTCTTC. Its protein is CASSLPPLGTSGYNEQFF.

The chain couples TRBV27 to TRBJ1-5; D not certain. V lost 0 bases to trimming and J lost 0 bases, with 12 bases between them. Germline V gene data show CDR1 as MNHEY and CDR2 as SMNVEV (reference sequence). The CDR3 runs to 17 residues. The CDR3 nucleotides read TGTGCCAGCAGTTTATCATACCCTCTATATAGCAATCAGCCCCAGCATTTT. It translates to CASSLSYPLYSNQPQHF.

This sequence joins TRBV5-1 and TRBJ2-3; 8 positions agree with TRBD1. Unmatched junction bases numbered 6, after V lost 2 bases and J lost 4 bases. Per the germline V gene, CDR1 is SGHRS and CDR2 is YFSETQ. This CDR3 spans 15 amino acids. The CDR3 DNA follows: TGCGCCAGCAGCTTAAGGACAGGGTCGTCAGATACGCAGTATTTT. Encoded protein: CASSLRTGSSDTQYF.

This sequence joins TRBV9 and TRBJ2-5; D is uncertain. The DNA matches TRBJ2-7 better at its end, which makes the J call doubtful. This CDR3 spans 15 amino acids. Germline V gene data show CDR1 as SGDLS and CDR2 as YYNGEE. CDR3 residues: CASSVQATEDYEQYF. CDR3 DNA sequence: TGTGCCAGCAGCGTACAGGCCACTGAAGACTACGAGCAGTACTTC.

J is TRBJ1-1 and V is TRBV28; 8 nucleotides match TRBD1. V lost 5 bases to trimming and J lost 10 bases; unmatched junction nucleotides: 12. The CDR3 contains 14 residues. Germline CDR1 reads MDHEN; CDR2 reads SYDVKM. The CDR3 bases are TGTGCCAGCAGTCTTGTCAGGGGGCCGGTGGGAGCTTTCTTT. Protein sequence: CASSLVRGPVGAFF.

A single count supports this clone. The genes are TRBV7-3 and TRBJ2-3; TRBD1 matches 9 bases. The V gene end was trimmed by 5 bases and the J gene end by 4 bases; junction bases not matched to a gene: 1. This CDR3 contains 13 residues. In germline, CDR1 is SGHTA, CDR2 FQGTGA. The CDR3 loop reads CASSRDRADTQYF. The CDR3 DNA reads TGTGCCAGCAGCAGGGACAGGGCAGATACGCAGTATTTT. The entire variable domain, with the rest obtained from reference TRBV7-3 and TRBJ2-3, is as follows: GAGVSQTPSNKVTEKGKYVELRCDPISGHTALYWYRQSLGQGPEFLIYFQGTGAADDSGLPNDRFFAVRPEGSVSTLKIQRTERGDSAVYLCASSRDRADTQYFGPGTRLTVL.

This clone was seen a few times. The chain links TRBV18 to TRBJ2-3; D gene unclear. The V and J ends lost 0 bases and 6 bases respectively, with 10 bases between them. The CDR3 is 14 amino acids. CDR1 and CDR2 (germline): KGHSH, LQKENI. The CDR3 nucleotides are TGTGCCAGCTCACCACCGGGGAATCCGGATACGCAGTATTTT. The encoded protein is CASSPPGNPDTQYF. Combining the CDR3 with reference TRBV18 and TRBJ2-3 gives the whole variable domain NAGVMQNPRHLVRRRGQEARLRCSPMKGHSHVYWYRQLPEEGLKFMVYLQKENIIDESGMPKERFSAEFPKEGPSILRIQQVVRGDSAAYFCASSPPGNPDTQYFGPGTRLTVL.

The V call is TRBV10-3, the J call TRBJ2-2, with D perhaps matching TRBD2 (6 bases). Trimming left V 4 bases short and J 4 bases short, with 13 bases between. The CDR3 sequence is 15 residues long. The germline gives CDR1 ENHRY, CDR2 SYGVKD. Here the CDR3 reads CAISAFTAGTGELFF. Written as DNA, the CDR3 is TGTGCCATCAGTGCCTTTACAGCGGGCACCGGGGAGCTGTTTTTT.

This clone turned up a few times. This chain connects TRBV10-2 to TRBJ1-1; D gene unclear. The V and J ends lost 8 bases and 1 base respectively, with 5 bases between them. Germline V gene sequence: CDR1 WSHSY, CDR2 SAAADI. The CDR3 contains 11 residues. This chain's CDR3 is CASAQNTEAFF. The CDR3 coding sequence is TGCGCCAGCGCCCAGAACACTGAAGCTTTCTTT.

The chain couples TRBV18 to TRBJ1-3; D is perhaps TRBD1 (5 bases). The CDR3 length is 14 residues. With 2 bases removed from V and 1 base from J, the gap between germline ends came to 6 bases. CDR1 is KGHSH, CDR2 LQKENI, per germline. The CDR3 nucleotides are TGTGCCAGCTCACCAGACAGATCTGGAAACACCATATATTTT. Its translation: CASSPDRSGNTIYF.

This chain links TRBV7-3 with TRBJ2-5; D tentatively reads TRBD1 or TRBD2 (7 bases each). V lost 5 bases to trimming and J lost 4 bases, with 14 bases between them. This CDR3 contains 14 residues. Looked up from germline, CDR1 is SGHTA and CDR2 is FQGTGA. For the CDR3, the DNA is TGTGCCAGCAGCCCACAGGGGAGGGGAGAGACCCAGTACTTC. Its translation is CASSPQGRGETQYF.

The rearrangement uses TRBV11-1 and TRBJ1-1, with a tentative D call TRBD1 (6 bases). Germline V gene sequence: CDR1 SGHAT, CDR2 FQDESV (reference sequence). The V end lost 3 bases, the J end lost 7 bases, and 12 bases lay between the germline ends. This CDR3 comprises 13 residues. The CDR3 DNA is TGTGCCAGCAGCTTTAGGGGGGCTGGTGAAGCTTTCTTT. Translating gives CASSFRGAGEAFF.

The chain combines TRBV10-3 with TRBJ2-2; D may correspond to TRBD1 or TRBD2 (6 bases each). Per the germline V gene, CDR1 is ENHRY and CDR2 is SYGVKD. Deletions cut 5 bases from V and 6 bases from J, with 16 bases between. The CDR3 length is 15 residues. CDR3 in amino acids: CAISKQSGAAGELFF. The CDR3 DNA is TGTGCCATCAGTAAACAATCGGGGGCGGCCGGGGAGCTGTTTTTT.

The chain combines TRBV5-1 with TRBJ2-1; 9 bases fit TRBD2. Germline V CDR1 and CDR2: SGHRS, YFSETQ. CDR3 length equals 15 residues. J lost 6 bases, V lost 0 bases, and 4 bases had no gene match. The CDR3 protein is CASSLAPSGANEQFF. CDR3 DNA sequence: TGCGCCAGCAGCTTGGCTCCTAGCGGGGCCAATGAGCAGTTCTTC.